What follows describes a single T cell receptor (beta chain). Its specificity is not known. Treatment given: oral pan-JAK inhibitor, 5-10 mg twice daily. The data were obtained in a study of CD8+ T cells in alopecia areata. Study context: The authors scored treated patients' severity by affected scalp percentage. Study-wide results and caveats: Patients showed less clear TCR sequence sharing than mice, possibly partly because of HLA diversity. Many of the expanded lesional clones endured in scalp and blood while on tofacitinib.

The CDR3 runs 14 residues. V shed 3 bases and J shed 3 bases, with 10 bases lying between them. Per the germline V gene, CDR1 is SGHDT and CDR2 is YYEEEE. Following RNA extraction, reverse transcription yielded cDNA that acted as the sequencing template. Sequenced by immunoSEQ multiplex PCR; TCRdb stores in-frame clones only, minus some. The table shows roughly 200,000 clones, with roughly 44% occurring only once. The specimen was CD4+ T cells sorted from blood, collected at approximately week 36, from a patient treated with tofacitinib. V gene TRBV5-6 combines with J gene TRBJ1-5, with D unclear. The source of this sequence is a human donor with alopecia areata. The CDR3, as DNA: TGTGCCAGCAGCTCCGGGCCTCTCAATCAGCCCCAGCATTTT. This encodes CASSSGPLNQPQHF.